These 15 T cell receptor beta chains were all obtained from the same sample, sequenced in a study of T-cell reconstitution after alpha-beta-depleted transplantation in children. This sample's TCRbeta library carried unique molecular identifier barcodes. MiXCR, applied by TCRdb to the PCR reads, yields one record per CDR3 protein. In the table there are roughly 500,000 distinct CDR3 sequences, 32% of which are singletons. Sequencing used PBMCs from the stem cell graft donor, obtained from the stem cell graft. These TCRs come from a human donor who donated a stem cell graft to a child with aplastic anemia.

In this sample, this clonotype turned up a few times. The rearrangement joins TRBV20-1 to TRBJ2-1; D is uncertain. Trimming took off 6 bases at V and 0 bases at J, with 18 bases between the two ends. CDR1 and CDR2 (germline): DFQATT, SNEGSKA (reference sequence). The CDR3 is 16 residues long. This CDR3 reads CSARSDRLSSYNEQFF. CDR3 DNA: TGCAGTGCACGGTCGGATCGCCTCAGCTCCTACAATGAGCAGTTCTTC.

This clonotype has a handful of counts. This chain connects TRBV7-2 to TRBJ2-1; D not resolved. With 4 bases removed from V and 6 bases from J, the gap between germline ends came to 13 bases. The CDR3 runs to 14 residues. Germline values: CDR1 SGHTA, CDR2 FQGNSA. CDR3 amino acids: CASSSVTWGNEQFF. The CDR3 nucleotides read TGTGCCAGCAGCTCCGTTACATGGGGCAATGAGCAGTTCTTC.

The chain employs TRBV7-2 and TRBJ2-1; the match to TRBD2 covers 10 bases. CDR1 and CDR2 (germline): SGHTA, FQGNSA. This CDR3 comprises 16 residues. V lost 5 bases to trimming and J lost 6 bases; unmatched junction nucleotides: 10. Here the CDR3 DNA reads TGTGCCAGCAGCCCCGATGTAGGGACTAGCGTCAATGAGCAGTTCTTC. Translating gives CASSPDVGTSVNEQFF.

The chain joins TRBV7-2 to TRBJ1-1, with D hard to call. CDR1 SGHTA and CDR2 FQGNSA come from the germline V gene. V was pared by 3 bases and J by 3 bases, with 5 bases between. This CDR3 contains 12 residues. CDR3 protein: CASSLPHTEAFF. In DNA, the CDR3 is TGTGCCAGCAGCTTGCCCCACACTGAAGCTTTCTTT.

The J gene is TRBJ2-1, the V gene TRBV5-4; TRBD2 aligns across 13 bases. Germline V lookup: CDR1 SGHNT, CDR2 YYREEE (reference sequence). The length of the CDR3 is 21 residues. The V and J ends lost 0 bases and 2 bases, in that order; junction bases with no gene match: 14. The CDR3 DNA reads TGTGCCAGCAGCTTGGGACTAGCGGGAGGCTTCCTAGCGGGTACCTACAATGAGCAGTTCTTC. Amino acid sequence: CASSLGLAGGFLAGTYNEQFF.

This clonotype came up a few times. The chain is built from TRBV18 and TRBJ1-1; D not certain. The CDR3 is made up of 13 amino acids. The V end lost 1 base, the J end lost 8 bases, and 11 bases lay between the germline ends. From germline, CDR1 is KGHSH and CDR2 LQKENI. This CDR3 reads CASSPQTGEEAFF. The CDR3 nucleotides are TGTGCCAGCTCACCACAGACGGGAGAGGAAGCTTTCTTT.

This clonotype was seen at least ten times. The V call is TRBV11-2, the J call TRBJ2-1; 12 bases align to TRBD2. The J segment lost 5 bases and the V segment lost 5 bases, leaving 4 bases of the junction unmatched. This CDR3 comprises 15 residues. CDR1 is SGHAT and CDR2 is FQNNGV in the germline V gene. In DNA form, the CDR3 reads TGTGCCAGCAGCCCTAGGACTAGCGGGGACAATGAGCAGTTCTTC. As protein: CASSPRTSGDNEQFF.

This clonotype was recorded once. V gene TRBV29-1 combines with J gene TRBJ2-5, with 7 bases aligning to TRBD1. J gave up 0 bases and V 6 bases, and 4 bases lay outside the gene matches. Germline CDR1 and CDR2: SQVTM and ANQGSEA. The CDR3 consists of 13 residues. CDR3 sequence (DNA): TGCAGCGTGGGACAGCAGGACCAAGAGACCCAGTACTTC. It yields the protein CSVGQQDQETQYF. The variable domain in full, with the rest retrieved from reference TRBV29-1 and TRBJ2-5, is SAVISQKPSRDICQRGTSLTIQCQVDSQVTMMFWYRQQPGQSLTLIATANQGSEATYESGFVIDKFPISRPNLTFSTLTVSNMSPEDSSIYLCSVGQQDQETQYFGPGTRLLVL.

Note on this clonotype: The junction and the germline gene differ at one end; a read error may be behind it. This chain uses TRBV6-5 with TRBJ2-4, with 10 nucleotides matching TRBD2. Germline lookup yields CDR1 MNHEY and CDR2 SVGAGI. The CDR3 spans 13 residues. Here the CDR3 reads CASSYSGTSDMNF. The CDR3 region has the DNA TGTGCCAGCAGTTACTCCGGGACTAGCGATATGAACTTC.

The chain is built from TRBV7-9 and TRBJ2-3; TRBD1 matches at 10 bases. This CDR3 has 15 residues. Per the germline V gene, CDR1 is SEHNR and CDR2 is FQNEAQ (reference sequence). Unmatched junction bases numbered 4, after V lost 4 bases and J lost 3 bases. The CDR3 nucleotides are TGTGCCAGCAGCTACAGACAGGGGGCGACAGATACGCAGTATTTT. Amino acid sequence: CASSYRQGATDTQYF.

A note on this clonotype: A read error is likely, as this CDR3 ends without the conserved phenylalanine or tryptophan. The V call is TRBV20-1, the J call TRBJ1-2; 9 bases are shared with TRBD1. J gave up 8 bases and V 5 bases, and 3 bases lay outside the gene matches. Germline values: CDR1 DFQATT, CDR2 SNEGSKA (reference sequence). The length of the CDR3 is 11 residues. Here the CDR3 DNA reads TGCAGTGCTGGGACAGGGTACGGCTACACCATC. This encodes CSAGTGYGYTI.

The V gene is TRBV20-1, the J gene TRBJ2-1, with unresolved D. V was clipped by 6 bases and J by 4 bases, with 16 bases between them. This CDR3 contains 14 residues. Germline V gives CDR1 DFQATT, CDR2 SNEGSKA (reference sequence). The CDR3 reads CSAIGSLEYNEQFF. The CDR3 region has the DNA TGCAGTGCCATTGGCTCTCTTGAGTACAATGAGCAGTTCTTC.

The chain combines TRBV27 with TRBJ2-5, with 8 bases identical to TRBD1. Germline CDR1 is MNHEY and CDR2 is SMNVEV (reference sequence). V dropped 7 bases and J dropped 2; count of bases not matched to a gene: 6. The CDR3 runs to 14 residues. CDR3 amino acids: CASKTWTGQETQYF. In nucleotides, the CDR3 is TGTGCCAGCAAAACTTGGACAGGGCAAGAGACCCAGTACTTC.

This clonotype was counted only a few times. V gene TRBV5-6 combines with J gene TRBJ2-7, with 11 bases matching TRBD1. V trimming: 2 bases; J trimming: 4 bases; junction bases outside the gene matches: 2. This CDR3 region has 14 residues. Germline assignment: CDR1 SGHDT and CDR2 YYEEEE. Written as DNA, the CDR3 is TGTGCCAGCAGCTTCCGGGACAGGGGGTACGAGCAGTACGTC. Translated, it gives CASSFRDRGYEQYV.

As regards this clonotype: The final CDR3 position lacks the conserved phenylalanine or tryptophan, pointing to a likely read error. V gene TRBV7-2 combines with J gene TRBJ2-7; the D is unclear. The CDR3 is made up of 14 amino acids. The germline V and J ends were trimmed by 1 base and 2 bases, with 9 bases remaining between them. Germline CDR1 and CDR2: SGHTA and FQGNSA. DNA of the CDR3: TGTGCCAGCAGCTTAGGGGCCCGGGCCTACGAGCAGTACTCC. This encodes CASSLGARAYEQYS.